Below are 7 T cell receptor beta chains sequenced from a single sample in a study of tumor-infiltrating lymphocytes in primary liver carcinoma. Each 20-30 mg portion of unsorted bulk tissue served as the source for co-extraction of RNA and DNA. Production of TCR beta cDNA used 500 ng total RNA together with a constant-region primer. For TCR beta, libraries were produced by three nested multiplex PCR rounds using slightly modified ARM-PCR. The first two PCR rounds, roughly 9 cycles each, used TRBV1-TRBV30 forward primers and a C-beta reverse primer. MiXCR was run by TCRdb on the multiplex PCR reads, yielding one entry per CDR3 protein. The data contain fewer than 75,000 distinct CDR3 sequences, roughly two thirds of them singletons. Sequencing input: liver tumor tissue from sampling region 4. The subset is: tumor region T4, right-lateral pole. The receptor source for this set is a man between 40 and 49 years old with primary liver carcinoma and hepatitis B virus infection.

In this sample, this clonotype turned up many times. This chain joins TRBV5-6 and TRBJ2-7; D gene uncertain. Germline V gives CDR1 SGHDT, CDR2 YYEEEE. This CDR3 spans 14 amino acids. Trimming took 2 bases from V and 0 from J, leaving 9 bases between them. CDR3 sequence reads: CASSLWGSSYEQYF. CDR3 nucleotides: TGTGCCAGCAGCTTATGGGGAAGCTCCTACGAGCAGTACTTC.

The CDR3 sequence is CSVLGPGPSWELFF. The CDR3, as DNA: TGCAGCGTCCTCGGTCCGGGACCAAGCTGGGAGCTGTTTTTT. This rearrangement joins TRBV29-1 to TRBJ2-2, with D perhaps assigned TRBD1 or TRBD2 (5 bases each). The CDR3 contains 14 residues. V was shortened by 6 bases and J by 9 bases, with 20 bases between the two germline ends. Per the germline V gene, CDR1 is SQVTM and CDR2 is ANQGSEA.

The rearrangement uses TRBV29-1 and TRBJ1-3; unclear D gene. The germline V and J ends were trimmed by 4 bases and 0 bases, with 7 bases remaining between them. The CDR3 loop spans 13 amino acids. Germline CDR1 reads SQVTM; CDR2 reads ANQGSEA. Here the CDR3 DNA reads TGCAGCGTTGCGGGGAACTCTGGAAACACCATATATTTT. Translated, it gives CSVAGNSGNTIYF.

This clonotype has just a few counts. This may come from a read error, since a much larger clone is one base off. The rearrangement links TRBV7-9 to TRBJ2-2; D unclear. The CDR3 is 16 residues long. From germline, CDR1 is SEHNR and CDR2 FQNEAQ (reference sequence). Trimming took 1 base from V and 7 from J, leaving 16 bases between them. The CDR3 region has the DNA TGTGCCAGCAGCTTAGACGGCCCGCGGATGGTCGGGGAGCTGTTTTTT. The encoded protein is CASSLDGPRMVGELFF.

Points on this clonotype: Compared with germline, one end of the junction differs, possibly owing to a read error. The chain combines TRBV6-5 with TRBJ2-5; D is perhaps TRBD1 (6 bases). Germline V gene data show CDR1 as MNHEY and CDR2 as SVGAGI. CDR3 length: 13 amino acids. This CDR3 reads CASSRTVQETQYF. CDR3 DNA: TGTGCCAGCAGTAGGACAGTGCAAGAGACTCAGTACTTC.

This clonotype was detected a few times. The chain joins TRBV29-1 to TRBJ1-1; 9 bases align to TRBD1. V lost 5 bases to trimming and J lost 4 bases; unmatched junction nucleotides: 11. CDR3 length: 15 residues. CDR1 and CDR2 from the germline V gene are SQVTM and ANQGSEA. CDR3 sequence: CSVTGGWGMSTEAFF. In DNA form, the CDR3 reads TGCAGCGTTACAGGGGGCTGGGGGATGAGCACTGAAGCTTTCTTT.

A remark on this clonotype: A read error may explain this, as a much larger clone is one base away. This chain joins TRBV11-2 and TRBJ2-3; no reliable D call. CDR1 is SGHAT, CDR2 FQNNGV, per germline. The length of the CDR3 is 14 residues. CDR3 in amino acids: CTSSFVGNTDTQYF. As DNA, the CDR3 is TGTACCAGCAGCTTCGTAGGTAACACAGATACGCAGTATTTT.